This TCR beta chain derives from a study of chemoradiotherapy in HPV16-positive cancers. Regarding the study as a whole: Non-HPV-specific T cells did not expand in tumors during treatment, whereas candidate HPV-specific clones and E7-related motifs did. Better recurrence-free survival went with HPV-responsive T-cell expansion in HPV16-positive patients.

Turning to this clone: What it binds is unknown.

V lost 5 bases to trimming and J lost 1 base, with 14 bases between them. CDR1 and CDR2 from the germline V gene are SEHNR and FQNEAQ (reference sequence). This CDR3 has 16 amino acids. The protocol was immunoSEQ multiplex PCR, while the TCRdb copy is restricted to in-frame clones and leaves out a portion. This table has nearly 35,000 clones, 92% appearing once. The source is a human donor with HPV-associated anogenital cancer. The V call is TRBV7-9, the J call TRBJ1-4; D possibly corresponds to TRBD1 (6 bases). Sequenced material: blood, taken from a patient who underwent chemoradiotherapy. CDR3 residues: CASSQPRGRTNEKLFF. CDR3 nucleotides: TGTGCCAGCAGCCAGCCCCGGGGGCGAACTAATGAAAAACTGTTTTTT.